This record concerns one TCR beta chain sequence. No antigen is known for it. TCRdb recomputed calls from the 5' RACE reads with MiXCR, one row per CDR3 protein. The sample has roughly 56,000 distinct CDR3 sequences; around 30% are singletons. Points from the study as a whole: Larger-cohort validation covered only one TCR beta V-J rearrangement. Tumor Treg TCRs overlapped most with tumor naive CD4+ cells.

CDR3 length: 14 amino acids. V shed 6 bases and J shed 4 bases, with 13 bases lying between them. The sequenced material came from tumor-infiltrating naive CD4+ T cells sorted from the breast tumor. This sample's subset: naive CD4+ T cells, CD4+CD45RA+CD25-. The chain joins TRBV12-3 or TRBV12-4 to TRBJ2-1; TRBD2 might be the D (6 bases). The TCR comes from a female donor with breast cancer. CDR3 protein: CASSPPGEYNEQFF. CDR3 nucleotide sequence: TGTGCCAGCAGCCCTCCGGGAGAATACAATGAGCAGTTCTTC.